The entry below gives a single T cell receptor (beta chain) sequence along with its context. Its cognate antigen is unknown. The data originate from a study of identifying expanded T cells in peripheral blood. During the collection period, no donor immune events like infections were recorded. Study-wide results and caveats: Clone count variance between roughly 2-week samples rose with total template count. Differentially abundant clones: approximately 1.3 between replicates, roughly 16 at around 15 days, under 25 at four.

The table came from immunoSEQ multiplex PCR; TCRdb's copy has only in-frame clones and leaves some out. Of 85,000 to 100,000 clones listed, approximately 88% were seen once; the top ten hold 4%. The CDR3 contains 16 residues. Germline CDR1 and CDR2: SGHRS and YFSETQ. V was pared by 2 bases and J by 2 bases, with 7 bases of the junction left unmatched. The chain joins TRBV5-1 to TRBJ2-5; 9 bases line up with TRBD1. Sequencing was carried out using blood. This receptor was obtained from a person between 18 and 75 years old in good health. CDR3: CASSLTSGTGQETQYF. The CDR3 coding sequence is TGCGCCAGCAGCTTAACGTCTGGGACAGGGCAAGAGACCCAGTACTTC. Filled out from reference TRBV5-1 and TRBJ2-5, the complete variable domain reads KAGVTQTPRYLIKTRGQQVTLSCSPISGHRSVSWYQQTPGQGLQFLFEYFSETQRNKGNFPGRFSGRQFSNSRSEMNVSTLELGDSALYLCASSLTSGTGQETQYFGPGTRLLVL.